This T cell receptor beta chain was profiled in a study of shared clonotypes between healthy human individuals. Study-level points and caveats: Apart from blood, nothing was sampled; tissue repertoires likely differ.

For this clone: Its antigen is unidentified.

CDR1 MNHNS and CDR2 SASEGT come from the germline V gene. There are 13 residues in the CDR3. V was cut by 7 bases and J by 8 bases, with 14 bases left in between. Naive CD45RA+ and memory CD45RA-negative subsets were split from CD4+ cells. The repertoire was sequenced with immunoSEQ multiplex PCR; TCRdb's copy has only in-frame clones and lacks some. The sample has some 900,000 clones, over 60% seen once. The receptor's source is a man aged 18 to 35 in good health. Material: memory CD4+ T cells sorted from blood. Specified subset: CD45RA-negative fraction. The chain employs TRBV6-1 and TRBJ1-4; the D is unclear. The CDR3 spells CASTGMAKEKLFF. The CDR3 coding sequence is TGTGCCAGCACGGGTATGGCGAAGGAAAAACTGTTTTTT.